This T cell receptor beta chain comes out of a study of response to subunit inactivated influenza vaccine. General study results and limits: Seasonal influenza vaccination, on each occasion, was suggested by the authors to recruit few new T cells.

CDR1 SQVTM and CDR2 ANQGSEA come from the germline V gene. Trimming at V came to 6 bases and at J to 10 bases, leaving 23 bases not matched to a gene. The CDR3 extends over 16 amino acids. This clonotype was observed many times. Its antigen is not known. TCRdb processed the RT-PCR reads anew with MiXCR; each CDR3 protein has one entry. The table lists 500,000 to 550,000 distinct CDR3 sequences, 6% to 9% of them singletons. The sample here was PBMCs from blood, taken about 23 months after vaccination. The chain has TRBV29-1 and TRBJ2-5; 7 nucleotides agree with TRBD1. This TCR was sampled from a man between 50 and 75 years old who received an inactivated influenza vaccine. The CDR3 spells CSVRALNRGPLVDQYF. The DNA for the CDR3 is TGCAGCGTACGAGCCCTAAACAGGGGACCCCTCGTGGACCAGTACTTC.